This TCR beta chain derives from a study of blood T cell repertoires in COVID-19. As for the study in general: Spain, Italy and the United States supplied samples that represented acute and convalescent COVID-19. In each case, the material was cDNA or gDNA derived from T cells, B-cell-depleted T cells, or PBMCs.

Authors' processing steps: Estimation of nucleated cell counts was performed using reference gene primer amplification. The repertoire was sequenced with immunoSEQ multiplex PCR; TCRdb's copy has only in-frame clones and lacks some. V, J and clone size are those of that table, while D and trimming were read from the DNA. Of about 270,000 clones listed, about 89% are singletons. Germline CDR1 SGDLS, CDR2 YYNGEE. This CDR3 has 14 amino acids. Trimming removed 4 bases from V and 3 bases from J; junction bases left unmatched: 6. The TCR comes from a man in his forties with active or convalescent COVID-19. Sequenced material: peripheral blood. This chain uses TRBV9 with TRBJ2-7; TRBD1 agrees at 8 bases. The CDR3 protein is CASSPRTGIYEQYF. In DNA form, the CDR3 reads TGTGCCAGCAGCCCCAGGACAGGGATCTACGAGCAGTACTTC.